This T cell receptor beta chain emerged from a study of chemoradiotherapy in HPV16-positive cancers. On the study more broadly: A couple of HPV16-positive patients' cells yielded candidate HPV-specific clones and common motifs. Study findings and constraints: The functional HPV-specific definition rests on just a couple of HPV16-positive patients. Candidate HPV-specific clones and E7-related TCR motifs grew in tumor during treatment. Better recurrence-free survival went with HPV-responsive T-cell expansion in HPV16-positive patients.

Only in-frame clones appear in the TCRdb table, and some are missing; sequencing was by immunoSEQ multiplex PCR. The repertoire includes about 15,000 clones, 88% of them detected once, and approximately 3.5% sits in the top ten. As regards this clone: Its antigen is currently unknown.

Here the sequenced sample was blood, taken from a patient who underwent chemoradiotherapy. This receptor was identified in a human donor with HPV-associated anogenital cancer.

CDR3 nucleotide sequence: TGTGCCACCGGAATGGCAATTGGAACTGAAGCTTTCTTT. Its protein product is CATGMAIGTEAFF. The rearrangement links TRBV19 to TRBJ1-1; no clear D gene. Trimming removed 10 bases from V and 5 bases from J, with 17 bases in between. This CDR3 has 13 amino acids. The germline gives CDR1 LNHDA, CDR2 SQIVND (reference sequence).